This T cell receptor (beta chain) appears in the sequencing data of a study of T cell responses to AZD1222 COVID-19 vaccine. Here immunoSEQ multiplex PCR was the method, and the copy in TCRdb shows in-frame clones only, minus some. This table has tens of thousands of clones, approximately 90% appearing once. V lost 0 bases and J lost 1, with 10 bases in between. This CDR3 is built from 15 residues. The germline gives CDR1 SGHKS, CDR2 YYEKEE (reference sequence). This TCR was recovered from an adult in good health. The gene calls are TRBV5-5 and TRBJ1-1; no clear D gene. Sequencing used peripheral blood, obtained on day 0 of AZD1222 vaccination. Here the CDR3 reads CASSLEPSPNTEAFF. The CDR3 nucleotides read TGTGCCAGCAGCTTGGAACCGTCCCCGAACACTGAAGCTTTCTTT.